This T cell receptor beta chain was found in a study of T cells in Graves' hyperthyroidism and ophthalmopathy. For the study at large: Before treatment of any kind, peripheral blood was taken at initial diagnosis. Study results and limitations: Ophthalmopathy, as predicted by the model, came a median about six months after the prediction. Blood held most thyroid clonotypes expanded above 0.001 frequency.

The CDR3 runs 12 residues. Germline V lookup: CDR1 MNHEY, CDR2 SVGEGT. V shed 10 bases and J 6 bases; nucleotides not matched to a gene: 6. Amplification of TCR beta CDR3 regions used RNA as the template. In the first-round RT-PCR of the TCR CDR3, the HTBI primer set was used. TCRdb analysed the multiplex PCR reads with MiXCR anew, one entry per CDR3 protein. Among 640,000 or so distinct CDR3 sequences listed, 14% to 15% were seen once. Remarks on this clonotype: Its specificity is not known.

Clinical Activity Scores of at least 3, NOSPECS grades of at least 4 and durations under 3 months characterized ophthalmopathy patients. Sequencing input: blood. The chain joins TRBV6-2 or TRBV6-3 to TRBJ2-7; the match to TRBD2 covers 10 bases. The receptor was isolated from a woman aged 40 to 50 with Graves' ophthalmopathy. This CDR3 reads CATLAGVTEQYF. DNA for the CDR3: TGTGCCACCCTAGCGGGAGTAACCGAGCAGTACTTC.